A selection of T cell receptor beta chains follows, all from one sample in a study of blood T cell repertoires in COVID-19. Profiling relied on immunoSEQ multiplex PCR, and the TCRdb table lists in-frame clones only, not all of them. The table shows a few hundred thousand clones, with 84% occurring only once. Input material: PBMCs or T cells enriched from blood (not recorded which). Every receptor here comes from a woman between 40 and 50 years old who had recovered from COVID-19. CDR3s include the opening cysteine and the closing phenylalanine or tryptophan. A D gene is named only where the DNA matches it firmly. Some rows mark clone size as missing; the rest say once, few, many or name a class of expanded clone.

size	J	D	V	DNA	CDR3
-	TRBJ2-3	-	TRBV2	TGTGCCAGCATAAAGGGAGCGGCCATTACCACAGATACGCAGTATTTT	CASIKGAAITTDTQYF
-	TRBJ1-6	TRBD1	TRBV27	TGTGCCAGCAGTTTAAGGGGCAGGGGGCTAAATTCACCCCTCCACTTT	CASSLRGRGLNSPLHF
-	TRBJ2-3	-	TRBV5-4	TGTGCCAGCAGCCGCGGCATAGCGGAGAGCACAGATACGCAGTATTTT	CASSRGIAESTDTQYF
-	TRBJ2-1	-	TRBV4-1	TGCGCCAGCAGCCAAGATTTGGGGAGACACAATGAGCAGTTCTTC	CASSQDLGRHNEQFF
few	TRBJ1-2	-	TRBV10-2	TGCGCCAGCAGGGACTCAGGGGACCATGGCTACACCTTC	CASRDSGDHGYTF
-	TRBJ1-6	TRBD1	TRBV30	TGTGCCTGGAGTGTCTCCGGGACAGGCAATTCACCCCTCCACTTT	CAWSVSGTGNSPLHF
few	TRBJ2-1	-	TRBV5-4	TGTGCCAGCAGCTTGGGCCAGGCCCTCTACAATGAGCAGTTCTTC	CASSLGQALYNEQFF
-	TRBJ1-1	-	TRBV25-1	TGTGCCAGCAGTAACACAGGGACCACTGAAGCTTTCTTT	CASSNTGTTEAFF
-	TRBJ1-6	-	TRBV5-5	TGTGCCAGCAGCATTTACAGGAATTCACCCCTCCACTTT	CASSIYRNSPLHF
-	TRBJ2-3	-	TRBV4-3	TGCGCCAGCAGCCAAGATCATTTCTCAGGGTCCACAGATACGCAGTATTTT	CASSQDHFSGSTDTQYF
-	TRBJ2-2	-	TRBV20-1	TGCAGTGCTAGTACGGAGTTGTTAACCGGGGAGCTGTTTTTT	CSASTELLTGELFF
-	TRBJ2-6	-	TRBV5-5	TGTGCCAGCAGCGCCCGGACGGAGGGGACTGGTTACTCTGGGGCCAACGTCCTGACTTTC	CASSARTEGTGYSGANVLTF